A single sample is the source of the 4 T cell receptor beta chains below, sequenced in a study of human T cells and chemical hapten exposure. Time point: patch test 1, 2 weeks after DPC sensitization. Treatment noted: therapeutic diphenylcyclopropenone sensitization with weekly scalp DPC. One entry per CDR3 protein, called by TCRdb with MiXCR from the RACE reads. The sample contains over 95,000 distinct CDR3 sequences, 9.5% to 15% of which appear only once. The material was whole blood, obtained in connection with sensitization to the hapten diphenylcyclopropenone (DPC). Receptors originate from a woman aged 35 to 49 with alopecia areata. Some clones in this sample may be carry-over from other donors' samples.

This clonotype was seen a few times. As DNA, the CDR3 is TGCGCCAGCAGCTCCGTAAGCGGGAGGGACTACAATGAGCAGTTCTTC. Protein product: CASSSVSGRDYNEQFF. The chain uses TRBV5-1 and TRBJ2-1; 10 bases are shared with TRBD2. After removal of 3 bases from V and 3 bases from J, the junction contained 6 bases not matched to a gene. The germline V gene encodes CDR1 SGHRS and CDR2 YFSETQ. This CDR3 has 16 residues.

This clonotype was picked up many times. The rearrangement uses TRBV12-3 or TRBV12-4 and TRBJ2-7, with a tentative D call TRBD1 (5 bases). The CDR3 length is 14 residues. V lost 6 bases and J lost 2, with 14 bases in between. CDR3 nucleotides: TGTGCCAGCAGGATTCGGCAGGGCCCCTACGAGCAGTACTTC. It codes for CASRIRQGPYEQYF.

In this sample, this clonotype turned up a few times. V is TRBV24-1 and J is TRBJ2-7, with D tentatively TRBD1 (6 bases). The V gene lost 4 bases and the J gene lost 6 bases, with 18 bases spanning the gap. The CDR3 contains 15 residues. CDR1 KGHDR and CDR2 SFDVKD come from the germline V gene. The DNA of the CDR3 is TGTGCCACCAGTGACCCAGGACAGAGCTCGGGCGAGCAGTACTTC. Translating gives CATSDPGQSSGEQYF.

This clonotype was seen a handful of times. CDR3: CASSTGQVNGELFF. CDR3 coding DNA: TGTGCCAGCAGTACCGGACAGGTTAACGGGGAGCTGTTTTTT. V is TRBV6-5 and J is TRBJ2-2; 7 bases fit TRBD1. In germline, CDR1 is MNHEY, CDR2 SVGAGI. The CDR3 consists of 14 residues. Trimming took 5 bases from V and 7 from J; bases not matched to a gene: 7.